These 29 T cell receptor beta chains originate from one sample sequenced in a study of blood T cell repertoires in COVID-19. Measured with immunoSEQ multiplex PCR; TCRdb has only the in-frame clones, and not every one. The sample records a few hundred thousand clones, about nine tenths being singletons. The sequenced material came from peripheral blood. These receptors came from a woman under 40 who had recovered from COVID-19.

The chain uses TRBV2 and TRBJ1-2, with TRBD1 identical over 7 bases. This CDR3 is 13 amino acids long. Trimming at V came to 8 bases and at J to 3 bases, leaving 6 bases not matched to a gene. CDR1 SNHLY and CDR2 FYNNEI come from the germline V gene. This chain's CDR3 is CASEQGMDYGYTF. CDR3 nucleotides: TGTGCCAGCGAACAGGGGATGGACTATGGCTACACCTTC.

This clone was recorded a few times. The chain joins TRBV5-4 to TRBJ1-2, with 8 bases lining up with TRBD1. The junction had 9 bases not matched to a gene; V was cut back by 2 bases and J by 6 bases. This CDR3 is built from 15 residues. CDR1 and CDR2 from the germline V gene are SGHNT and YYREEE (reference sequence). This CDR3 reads CASSFPGQGTHGYTF. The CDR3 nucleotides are TGTGCCAGCAGCTTCCCCGGACAGGGAACGCATGGCTACACCTTC.

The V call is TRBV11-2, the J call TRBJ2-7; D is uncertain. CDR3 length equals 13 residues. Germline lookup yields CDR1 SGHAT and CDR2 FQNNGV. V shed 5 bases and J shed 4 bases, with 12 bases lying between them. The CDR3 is CASSRRLAYEQYF. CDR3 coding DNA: TGTGCCAGCAGCAGAAGATTGGCTTACGAGCAGTACTTC.

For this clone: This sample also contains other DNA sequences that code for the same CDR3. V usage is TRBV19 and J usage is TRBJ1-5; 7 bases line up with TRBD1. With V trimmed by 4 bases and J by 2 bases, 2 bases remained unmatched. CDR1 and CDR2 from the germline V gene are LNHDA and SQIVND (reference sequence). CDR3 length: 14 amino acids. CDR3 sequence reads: CASSTGQGNQPQHF. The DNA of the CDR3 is TGTGCCAGTAGTACCGGACAGGGCAATCAGCCCCAGCATTTT.

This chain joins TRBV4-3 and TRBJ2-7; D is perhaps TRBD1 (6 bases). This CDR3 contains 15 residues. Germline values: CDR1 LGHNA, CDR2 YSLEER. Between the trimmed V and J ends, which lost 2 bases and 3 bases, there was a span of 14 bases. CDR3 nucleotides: TGCGCCAGCAGCCAATCGGTGAGGGACAACTACGAGCAGTACTTC. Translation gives CASSQSVRDNYEQYF.

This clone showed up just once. CDR3 sequence (DNA): TGTGCCAGCAGTGAAGACAGCTCCTGGGGATATGGCTACACCTTC. It translates to CASSEDSSWGYGYTF. The rearrangement links TRBV6-4 to TRBJ1-2; D is possibly TRBD1 (5 bases). Germline CDR1 and CDR2: MRHNA and SNTAGT. The CDR3 totals 15 residues. Trimming pared 3 bases from V and 5 bases from J, leaving 16 bases between.

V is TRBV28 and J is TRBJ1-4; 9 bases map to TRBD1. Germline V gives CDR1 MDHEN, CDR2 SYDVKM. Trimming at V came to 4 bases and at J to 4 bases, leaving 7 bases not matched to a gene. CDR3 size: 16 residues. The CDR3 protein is CASSSPGQGHNEKLFF. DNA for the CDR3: TGTGCCAGCAGTTCCCCGGGACAGGGACATAATGAAAAACTGTTTTTT. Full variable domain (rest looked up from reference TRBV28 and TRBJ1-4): DVKVTQSSRYLVKRTGEKVFLECVQDMDHENMFWYRQDPGLGLRLIYFSYDVKMKEKGDIPEGYSVSREKKERFSLILESASTNQTSMYLCASSSPGQGHNEKLFFGSGTQLSVL.

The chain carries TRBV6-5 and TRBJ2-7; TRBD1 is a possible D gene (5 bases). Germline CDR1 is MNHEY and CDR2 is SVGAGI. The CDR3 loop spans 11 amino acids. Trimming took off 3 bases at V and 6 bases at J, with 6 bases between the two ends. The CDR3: CASSYGAEQYF. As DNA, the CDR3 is TGTGCCAGCAGTTATGGGGCCGAGCAGTACTTC.

CDR3 DNA sequence: TGTGCCAGCAGCTCAAGTAGATCCGACTCTGGAAACACCATATATTTT. As protein: CASSSSRSDSGNTIYF. This rearrangement joins TRBV7-9 to TRBJ1-3, with unresolved D. CDR3 length: 16 amino acids. The germline V and J ends were trimmed by 4 bases and 0 bases, with 13 bases remaining between them. From germline, CDR1 is SEHNR and CDR2 FQNEAQ (reference sequence).

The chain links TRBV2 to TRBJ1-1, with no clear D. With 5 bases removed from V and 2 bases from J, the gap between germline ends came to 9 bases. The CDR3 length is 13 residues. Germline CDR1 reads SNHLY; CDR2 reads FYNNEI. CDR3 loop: CASSLRTNTEAFF. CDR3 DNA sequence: TGTGCCAGCAGTCTGAGAACTAACACTGAAGCTTTCTTT. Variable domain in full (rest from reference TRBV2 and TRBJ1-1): EPEVTQTPSHQVTQMGQEVILRCVPISNHLYFYWYRQILGQKVEFLVSFYNNEISEKSEIFDDQFSVERPDGSNFTLKIRSTKLEDSAMYFCASSLRTNTEAFFGQGTRLTVV.

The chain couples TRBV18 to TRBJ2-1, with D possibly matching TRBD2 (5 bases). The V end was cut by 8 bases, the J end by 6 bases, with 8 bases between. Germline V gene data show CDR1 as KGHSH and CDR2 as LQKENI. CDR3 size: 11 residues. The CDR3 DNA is TGTGCCAGCCGCGAGGGCAATGAGCAGTTCTTC. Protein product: CASREGNEQFF.

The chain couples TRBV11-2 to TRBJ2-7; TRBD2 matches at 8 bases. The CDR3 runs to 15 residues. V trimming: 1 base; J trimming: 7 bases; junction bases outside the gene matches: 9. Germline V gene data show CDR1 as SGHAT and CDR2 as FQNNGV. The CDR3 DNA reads TGTGCCAGCAGCTTAGGGTCTCGGCTAGCGGGTGAGCAGTACTTC. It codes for CASSLGSRLAGEQYF.

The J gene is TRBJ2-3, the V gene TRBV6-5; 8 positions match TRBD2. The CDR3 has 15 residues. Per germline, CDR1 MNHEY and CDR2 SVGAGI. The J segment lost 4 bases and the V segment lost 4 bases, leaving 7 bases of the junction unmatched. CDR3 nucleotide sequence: TGTGCCAGCAGTTCCCCGGGACTAGTGTCAGATACGCAGTATTTT. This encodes CASSSPGLVSDTQYF.

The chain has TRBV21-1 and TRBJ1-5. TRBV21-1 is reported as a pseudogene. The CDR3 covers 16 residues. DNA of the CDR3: TGTGCCAGCAGCAAAGGCCCGAAGTCGGAGGATCAGCCCCAGCATTTT. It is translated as CASSKGPKSEDQPQHF.

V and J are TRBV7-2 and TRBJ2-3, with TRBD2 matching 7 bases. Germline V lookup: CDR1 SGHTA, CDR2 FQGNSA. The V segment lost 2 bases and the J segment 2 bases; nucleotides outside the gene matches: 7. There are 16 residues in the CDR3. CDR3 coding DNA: TGTGCCAGCAGCTTACGAACCGGGGGGATCACAGATACGCAGTATTTT. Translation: CASSLRTGGITDTQYF.

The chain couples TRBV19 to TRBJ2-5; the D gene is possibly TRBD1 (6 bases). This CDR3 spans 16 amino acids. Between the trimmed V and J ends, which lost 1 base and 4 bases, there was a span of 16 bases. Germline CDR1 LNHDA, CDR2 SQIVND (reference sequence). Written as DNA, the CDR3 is TGTGCCAGTAGTATAGGGGGGCAGGGTAGGAGAGAGACCCAGTACTTC. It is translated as CASSIGGQGRRETQYF.

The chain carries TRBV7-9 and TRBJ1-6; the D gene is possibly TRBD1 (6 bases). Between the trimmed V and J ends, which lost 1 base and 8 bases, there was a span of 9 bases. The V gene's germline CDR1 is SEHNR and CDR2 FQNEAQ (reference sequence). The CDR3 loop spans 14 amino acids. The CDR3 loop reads CASSLEQGYSPLHF. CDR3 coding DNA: TGTGCCAGCAGCTTAGAACAGGGTTATTCACCCCTCCACTTT.

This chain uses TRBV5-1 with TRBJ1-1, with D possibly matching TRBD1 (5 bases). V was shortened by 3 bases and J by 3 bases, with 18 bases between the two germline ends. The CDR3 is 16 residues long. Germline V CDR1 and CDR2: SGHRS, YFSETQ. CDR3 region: CASSSRVGVGYTEAFF. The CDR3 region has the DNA TGCGCCAGCAGCTCCAGGGTCGGAGTGGGGTACACTGAAGCTTTCTTT. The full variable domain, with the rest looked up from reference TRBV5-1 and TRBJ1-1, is KAGVTQTPRYLIKTRGQQVTLSCSPISGHRSVSWYQQTPGQGLQFLFEYFSETQRNKGNFPGRFSGRQFSNSRSEMNVSTLELGDSALYLCASSSRVGVGYTEAFFGQGTRLTVV.

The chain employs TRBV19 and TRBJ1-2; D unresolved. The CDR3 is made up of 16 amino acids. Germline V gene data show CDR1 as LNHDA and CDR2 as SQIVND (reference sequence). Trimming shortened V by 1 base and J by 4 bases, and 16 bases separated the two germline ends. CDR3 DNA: TGTGCCAGTAGTATAGTTTTGAGAGCCGCAACCTATGGCTACACCTTC. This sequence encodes CASSIVLRAATYGYTF.

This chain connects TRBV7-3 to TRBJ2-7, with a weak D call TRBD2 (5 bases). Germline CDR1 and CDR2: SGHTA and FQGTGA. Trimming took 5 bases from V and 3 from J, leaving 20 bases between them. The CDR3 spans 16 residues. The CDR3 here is CASSQSEMRALYEQYF. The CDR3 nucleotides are TGTGCCAGCAGCCAAAGTGAGATGCGGGCCCTCTACGAGCAGTACTTC.

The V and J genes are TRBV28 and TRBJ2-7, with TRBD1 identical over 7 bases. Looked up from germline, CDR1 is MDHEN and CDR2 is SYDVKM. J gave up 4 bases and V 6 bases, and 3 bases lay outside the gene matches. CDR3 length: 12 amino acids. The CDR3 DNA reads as TGTGCCAGCAGATCGGGACAGTACGAGCAGTACTTC. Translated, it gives CASRSGQYEQYF.

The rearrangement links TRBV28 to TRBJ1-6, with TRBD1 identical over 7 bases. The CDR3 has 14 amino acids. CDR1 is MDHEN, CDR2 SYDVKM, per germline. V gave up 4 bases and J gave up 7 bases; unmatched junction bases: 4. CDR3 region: CASSSGTANSPLHF. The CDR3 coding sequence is TGTGCCAGCAGTTCCGGGACAGCGAATTCACCCCTCCACTTT.

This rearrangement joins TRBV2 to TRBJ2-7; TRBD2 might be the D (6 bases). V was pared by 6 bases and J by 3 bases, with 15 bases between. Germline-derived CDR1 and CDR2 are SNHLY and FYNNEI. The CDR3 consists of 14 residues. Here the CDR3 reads CASRETSGFYEQYF. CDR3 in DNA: TGTGCCAGCAGGGAGACAAGCGGGTTCTACGAGCAGTACTTC.

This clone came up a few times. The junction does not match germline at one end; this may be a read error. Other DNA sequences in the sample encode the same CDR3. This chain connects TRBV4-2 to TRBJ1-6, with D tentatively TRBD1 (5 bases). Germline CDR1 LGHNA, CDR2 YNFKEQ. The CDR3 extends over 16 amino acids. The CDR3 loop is CASSQGASSYNSPLHF. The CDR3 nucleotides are TGTGCCAGCAGTCAAGGGGCGAGCTCCTATAATTCACCCCTCCACTTT.

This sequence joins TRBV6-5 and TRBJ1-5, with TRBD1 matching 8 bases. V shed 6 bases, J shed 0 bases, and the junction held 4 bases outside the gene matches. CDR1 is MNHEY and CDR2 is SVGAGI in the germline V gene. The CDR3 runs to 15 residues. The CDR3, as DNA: TGTGCCAGCAGGCGGACAGGGATTAGCAATCAGCCCCAGCATTTT. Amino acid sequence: CASRRTGISNQPQHF.

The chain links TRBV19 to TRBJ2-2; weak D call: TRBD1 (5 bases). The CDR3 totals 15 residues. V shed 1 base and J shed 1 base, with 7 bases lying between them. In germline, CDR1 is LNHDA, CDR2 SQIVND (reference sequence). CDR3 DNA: TGTGCCAGTAGTATAGTAGGGGTGAACACCGGGGAGCTGTTTTTT. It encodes CASSIVGVNTGELFF.

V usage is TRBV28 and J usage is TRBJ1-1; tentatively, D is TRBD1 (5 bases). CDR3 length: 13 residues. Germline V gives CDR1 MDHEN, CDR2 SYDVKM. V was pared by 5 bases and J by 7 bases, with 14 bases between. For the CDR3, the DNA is TGTGCCAGCAGTGGGGGGGTTTCACTTGAAGCTTTCTTT. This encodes CASSGGVSLEAFF.

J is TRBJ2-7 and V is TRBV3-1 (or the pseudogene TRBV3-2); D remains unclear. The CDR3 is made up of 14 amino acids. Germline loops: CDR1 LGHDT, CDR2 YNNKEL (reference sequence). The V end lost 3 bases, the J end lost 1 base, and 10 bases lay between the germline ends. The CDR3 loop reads CASSHYGSSYEQYF. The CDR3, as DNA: TGTGCCAGCAGCCATTACGGTTCGTCCTACGAGCAGTACTTC.

DNA of the CDR3: TGTGCCAGCAGCGTACGAGCGGGGACCACCGGGGAGCTGTTTTTT. Residues: CASSVRAGTTGELFF. The chain couples TRBV9 to TRBJ2-2, with 7 nucleotides matching TRBD2. The CDR3 is 15 amino acids. Per germline, CDR1 SGDLS and CDR2 YYNGEE. The trim removed 1 base at V and 4 bases at J, leaving 4 bases unmatched.